This paragraph reports one T cell receptor beta chain. Its antigen is not known. The data derive from a study of OX40 agonist ivuxolimab in advanced cancers. For the study at large: Each patient was given ivuxolimab into a vein every 2 weeks, at 0.01 to 10 mg/kg.

This CDR3 contains 13 residues. V gave up 4 bases and J gave up 5 bases, with 12 bases separating them. Germline V gene data show CDR1 as SQVTM and CDR2 as ANQGSEA. Study outcomes and limitations: Some patients who did not respond also had low normalized T-cell clonal expansion.

The table came from immunoSEQ multiplex PCR; TCRdb's copy has only in-frame clones and leaves some out. The sample includes 20,000 or so clones, approximately 90% of them seen just once. The chain is built from TRBV29-1 and TRBJ2-1, with a possible D match to TRBD2 (6 bases). Here the sequenced sample was CD4+ or CD8+ T cells sorted from blood, taken in a trial of the OX40 agonist ivuxolimab. The clonotype originates from an adult with an advanced solid tumor such as melanoma, head and neck, liver or kidney cancer. CDR3 sequence (DNA): TGCAGCGTTGTCAAGCGGGTCCACAATGAGCAGTTCTTC. It is translated as CSVVKRVHNEQFF.